These T cell receptor beta chains were read from a single sample in a study of OX40 agonist ivuxolimab in advanced cancers. Data came from immunoSEQ multiplex PCR; TCRdb stores just in-frame clones and leaves some out. The table shows about 62,000 clones, with around 80% occurring only once. The source material was CD4+ or CD8+ T cells sorted from blood, sampled in a trial of the OX40 agonist ivuxolimab. The receptors were gathered from an adult with an advanced solid tumor such as melanoma, head and neck, liver or kidney cancer. CDR3s include the opening cysteine and the closing phenylalanine or tryptophan. D genes are given only for firm matches. Some rows have no size entry. The others give once, few or many, or a class for an expanded clone.

abundance	j_gene	d_gene	v_gene	CDR3nt	CDR3aa
few	TRBJ2-2	.	TRBV19	TGTGCCAGTAGTGAAAGGCAGCCCGGGGAGCTGTTTTTT	CASSERQPGELFF
once	TRBJ1-1	.	TRBV7-8	TGTGCCAGCAGCCTCGGGCGGAGGAACACTGAAGCTTTCTTT	CASSLGRRNTEAFF
.	TRBJ1-4	TRBD1	TRBV28	TGTGCCAGCAGTTTACCGGGACAGGGGGAAAAACTGTTTTTT	CASSLPGQGEKLFF
.	TRBJ1-1	.	TRBV5-6	TGTGCCAGCAGTGATCCCGGGAGGAACACTGAAGCTTTCTTT	CASSDPGRNTEAFF
few	TRBJ1-2	.	TRBV18	TGTGCCAGCTCACCACCTCGGGGAGGCTACACCTTC	CASSPPRGGYTF
.	TRBJ2-3	TRBD2	TRBV5-4	TGTGCCAGCAGCTCCGGGGGGACTCTAGGGCGGATGCATACGCAGTATTTT	CASSSGGTLGRMHTQYF
few	TRBJ2-7	.	TRBV5-6	TGTGCCAGCAGCTTTTCAGGGACACACTCCTACGAGCAGTACTTC	CASSFSGTHSYEQYF
.	TRBJ2-4	.	TRBV7-6	TGTGCCAGCAGCTTAGAGGGCGGGGTAAACATTCAGTACTTC	CASSLEGGVNIQYF
.	TRBJ2-3	.	TRBV7-9	TGTGCCAGCAGCTACCCGGGCAGGGTCGGTACAGATACGCAGTATTTT	CASSYPGRVGTDTQYF
few	TRBJ1-5	.	TRBV7-3	TGTGCCAGCAGCGACGGGTTCAATCAGCCCCAGCATTTT	CASSDGFNQPQHF
.	TRBJ1-5	TRBD1	TRBV5-1	TGCGCCAGCAGCTCGACCCAGTGGGCAGGGGGTCCTCAGCCCCAGCATTTT	CASSSTQWAGGPQPQHF
.	TRBJ2-7	TRBD1	TRBV14	TGTGCCAGCAGCCGAGAACTAACAGGGGTCGAGCAGTACTTC	CASSRELTGVEQYF
once	TRBJ1-3	TRBD1	TRBV19	TGTGCCAGCCAGGGGGCGGCTGGAAACACCATATATTTT	CASQGAAGNTIYF
.	TRBJ2-1	TRBD1	TRBV18	TGTGCCAGCTCACCACCGGCTTCAGGGGGCTTGCCGTTCTTC	CASSPPASGGLPFF
.	TRBJ1-5	.	TRBV6-6	TGTGCCAGCAGTTACTGGGTCTATCAGCCCCAGCATTTT	CASSYWVYQPQHF
.	TRBJ2-7	.	TRBV6-6	TGTGCCAGCAGTTACCTACAGGGAGGGGAGCAGTACTTC	CASSYLQGGEQYF
.	TRBJ1-4	.	TRBV5-6	TGTGCCAGCAGCGGCAGGGGCGGAACTAATGAAAAACTGTTTTTT	CASSGRGGTNEKLFF
.	TRBJ2-3	TRBD2	TRBV4-3	TGCGCCAGCAGCCAAGATTTCCTAGCGGCCGATACGCAGTATTTT	CASSQDFLAADTQYF
.	TRBJ2-2	.	TRBV2	TGTGCCAGCGCTATAGGACACGGTTACGGGGAGCTGTTTTTT	CASAIGHGYGELFF
once	TRBJ2-7	TRBD1	TRBV6-6	TGTGCCAGCAAGGTATCGGACAGGTTCTCCTACGAGCAGTACTTC	CASKVSDRFSYEQYF
once	TRBJ1-5	TRBD1	TRBV6-5	TGTGCCAGCAGTTATGGGACAGGGGGTCAGCCCCAGCATTTT	CASSYGTGGQPQHF
.	TRBJ1-3	.	TRBV29-1	TGCAGCGTTAGCGAGGTGAATCCAAGAAACACCATATATTTT	CSVSEVNPRNTIYF
.	TRBJ1-5	.	TRBV28	TGTGCCAGCAGTTTGGGTAGACAGCCCCAGCATTTT	CASSLGRQPQHF
few	TRBJ1-4	.	TRBV7-9	TGTGCCAGCAGCCTAGAGGGGGGAAATAATGAAAAACTGTTTTTT	CASSLEGGNNEKLFF
.	TRBJ1-1	.	TRBV5-5	TGTGCCACCACGTCCGCGGTGGTTTCGAACACTGAAGCTTTCTTT	CATTSAVVSNTEAFF
.	TRBJ2-3	.	TRBV27	TGTGCCAGCAGTTTATTGGGCCCGGCACTCACAGATACGCAGTATTTT	CASSLLGPALTDTQYF
.	TRBJ2-2	TRBD1	TRBV7-8	TGTGCCAGCAGCCCTTACTTTAGTGGTGCAGGGGGCACCGGGGAGCTGTTTTTT	CASSPYFSGAGGTGELFF
few	TRBJ2-3	TRBD2	TRBV7-6	TGTGCCAGCAGCCCCTATAGCGGGGGGGGCACAGATACGCAGTATTTT	CASSPYSGGGTDTQYF
.	TRBJ1-6	TRBD1	TRBV6-1	TGTGCCAGCAGTGCCACAGGGGGTTTGTCCTATAATTCACCCCTCCACTTT	CASSATGGLSYNSPLHF
few	TRBJ1-6	.	TRBV5-1	TGCGCCAGCAGCTTCCTAGATTCACCCCTCCACTTT	CASSFLDSPLHF
.	TRBJ2-2	.	TRBV6-6	TGTGCCAGCAGTTCTCCCAGGGTCGACGGGGAGCTGTTTTTT	CASSSPRVDGELFF
large	TRBJ1-2	.	TRBV6-1	TGTGCCAGCAGTGAAGTGGCTCAGGCTCATGGCTACACCTTC	CASSEVAQAHGYTF
.	TRBJ1-2	TRBD1	TRBV6-6	TGTGCCAGCAGTTACAGGGACAGGTCCTATGGCTACACCTTC	CASSYRDRSYGYTF
.	TRBJ2-7	.	TRBV10-3	TGTGCCATCAGACAGGAGGGAAAGAACGAGCAGTACTTC	CAIRQEGKNEQYF
.	TRBJ2-7	TRBD2	TRBV7-2	TGTGCCAGCAGCTTATTAGCGGGGGGCAAGATCTACGAGCAGTACTTC	CASSLLAGGKIYEQYF
.	TRBJ2-5	.	TRBV7-8	TGTGCCAGCAGCCCCGGCCGAGGGGACACCCAAGAGACCCAGTACTTC	CASSPGRGDTQETQYF
.	TRBJ2-1	.	TRBV6-5	TGTGCCACTAACTGGGGAGTGGGTGAGCAGTTCTTC	CATNWGVGEQFF
.	TRBJ1-3	.	TRBV28	TGTGCCAGCAATCCCGTGGGTATCAGGGGTGCTGGAAACACCATATATTTT	CASNPVGIRGAGNTIYF
.	TRBJ1-1	.	TRBV28	TGTGCCAGCAGGTGGGGGACCTCGGCGAACACTGAAGCTTTCTTT	CASRWGTSANTEAFF
few	TRBJ1-1	.	TRBV2	TGTGCCAGCTGGGGGAGGGGGGCAACTAGGAACACTGAAGCTTTCTTT	CASWGRGATRNTEAFF
.	TRBJ1-1	.	TRBV29-1	TGCAGCGTGGGGTGGGGCCAAGGGGCTTTCTTT	CSVGWGQGAFF
.	TRBJ1-6	TRBD1	TRBV5-1	TGCGCCAGCAGCTATGACAGGGGGTCCTCACCCCTCCACTTT	CASSYDRGSSPLHF
.	TRBJ1-3	.	TRBV7-3	TGTGCCAGCAGCTTCCCCGGAAACACCATATATTTT	CASSFPGNTIYF
.	TRBJ1-1	.	TRBV5-1	TGCGCCAGCAGCTCGCAACAGAACACTGAAGCTTTCTTT	CASSSQQNTEAFF
once	TRBJ2-7	TRBD1	TRBV4-1	TGCGCCAGCAGCCAGAGTCCGGGACAGGGGAATTGGGAGCAGTACTTC	CASSQSPGQGNWEQYF
.	TRBJ2-3	.	TRBV29-1	TGCAGCGTAGCTACCACAGATACGCAGTATTTT	CSVATTDTQYF
.	TRBJ2-5	.	TRBV9	TGTGCCAGCAGCACGACACCGGGACACCAAGAGACCCAGTACTTC	CASSTTPGHQETQYF
.	TRBJ2-5	TRBD1	TRBV7-8	TGTGCCAGCAGCTTTAACAGGGGCCACGGGGAGTACTTC	CASSFNRGHGEYF
few	TRBJ2-1	.	TRBV5-1	TGCGCCAGCAGCTTGGTAGAACCTGGGAATGAGCAGTTCTTC	CASSLVEPGNEQFF
once	TRBJ1-1	.	TRBV6-1	TGTGCCAGCAGTGCTCTTGGAGGCGGGGACACTGAAGCTTTCTTT	CASSALGGGDTEAFF